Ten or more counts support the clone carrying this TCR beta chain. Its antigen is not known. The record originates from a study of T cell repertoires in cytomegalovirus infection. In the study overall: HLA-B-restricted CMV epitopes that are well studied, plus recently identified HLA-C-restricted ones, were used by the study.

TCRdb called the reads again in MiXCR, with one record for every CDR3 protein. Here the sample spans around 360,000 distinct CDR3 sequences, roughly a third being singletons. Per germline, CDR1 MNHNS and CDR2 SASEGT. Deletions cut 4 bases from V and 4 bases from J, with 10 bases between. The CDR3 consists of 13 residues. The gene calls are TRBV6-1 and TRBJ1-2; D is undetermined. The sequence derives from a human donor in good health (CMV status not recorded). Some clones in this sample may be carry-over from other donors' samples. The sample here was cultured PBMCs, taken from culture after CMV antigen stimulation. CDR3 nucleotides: TGTGCCAGCAGTGCCTATAACAGCTATGGCTACACCTTC. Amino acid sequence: CASSAYNSYGYTF.